The next 13 T cell receptor beta chains were all read from a single sample in a study of blood T cells in healthy people across ages (dated by TCRdb to about 2015). The library was built by means of 5' RACE. Sequencing instrument: Illumina HiSeq 2500. The second PCR ran for roughly 7 to 11 cycles and used a J-beta primer mix along with a sample-barcoded 5' primer. TCRdb ran its own pipeline on the public reads, namely fastp trimming at Q25 and MiXCR clone calling, and kept in-frame beta chains. CDR3 protein sequences are deduplicated, and each keeps its most common genes and DNA. Recorded for this sample are 700,000 or so distinct CDR3 sequences; about a fifth of them occurred a single time. About 22% of the sample is held by the ten biggest clonotypes. The sample comprised blood. These receptors all stem from a man between 65 and 79 years old in good health.

The V gene is TRBV12-3 or TRBV12-4, the J gene TRBJ2-3, with 8 bases identical to TRBD2. V dropped 6 bases and J dropped 2; count of bases not matched to a gene: 7. This CDR3 spans 15 amino acids. The CDR3 nucleotides are TGTGCCAGCAGCCACGGGAGGGGGAACACAGATACGCAGTATTTT. It translates to CASSHGRGNTDTQYF.

CDR3 residues: CASTSGIRDTQYF. The CDR3 DNA reads TGTGCCTCGACTAGCGGGATTCGAGATACGCAGTATTTT. V and J are TRBV7-2 and TRBJ2-3, with 11 nucleotides matching TRBD2. J was trimmed by 5 bases and V by 11 bases; bases with no gene match: 6. This CDR3 has 13 amino acids. Germline lookup yields CDR1 SGHTA and CDR2 FQGNSA.

V and J are TRBV5-6 and TRBJ2-3, with a weak D call TRBD1 (6 bases). V lost 3 bases and J 0 bases, leaving 14 bases between the germline ends. The germline CDR1 and CDR2 sequences are SGHDT and YYEEEE. This CDR3 has 16 amino acids. CDR3 sequence (DNA): TGTGCCAGCAGCTCATATTACAGGGATAGCACAGATACGCAGTATTTT. Translating gives CASSSYYRDSTDTQYF.

The genes are TRBV24-1 and TRBJ2-1; tentatively, D is TRBD2 (7 bases). The CDR3 length is 17 residues. Trimming removed 3 bases at V and 5 bases at J, with 19 bases between. The germline V gene encodes CDR1 KGHDR and CDR2 SFDVKD. The CDR3 region has the DNA TGTGCCACCAGTGATGAGGGGGTGGCTAGCGGACACAATGAGCAGTTCTTC. Encoded protein: CATSDEGVASGHNEQFF.

This clonotype was detected a few times. The junction does not match germline at one end; this may be a read error. This chain joins TRBV3-1 and TRBJ1-2; perhaps TRBD1 as D (5 bases). Germline assignment: CDR1 LGHDT and CDR2 YNNKEL (reference sequence). The CDR3 runs to 13 residues. The CDR3 reads CASSRTLGTGSTF. The CDR3 DNA reads as TGTGCCAGCAGCCGTACTCTGGGAACAGGCTCCACCTTC.

This chain connects TRBV6-1 to TRBJ2-3, with D possibly TRBD2 on 5 matching bases. The V end lost 6 bases, the J end lost 0 bases, and 16 bases lay between the germline ends. This CDR3 spans 16 amino acids. CDR1 MNHNS and CDR2 SASEGT come from the germline V gene. The CDR3 reads CASSSVRGVSTDTQYF. The CDR3 DNA reads as TGTGCCAGCAGCTCCGTCCGGGGTGTAAGCACAGATACGCAGTATTTT.

This chain joins TRBV29-1 and TRBJ2-7; D is possibly TRBD1 (5 bases). With the DNA end fitting TRBJ2-1 better, the J assignment may be wrong. The CDR3 runs to 12 residues. The germline V gene has CDR1 SQVTM and CDR2 ANQGSEA. The CDR3 loop is CSAPVRAHEQFF. The CDR3 DNA is TGCAGCGCCCCTGTCAGGGCCCATGAGCAGTTCTTC.

This clonotype came up a few times. CDR3 nucleotide sequence: TGTGCCAGCAGCCCCGGTGATCGACGTCGCAATGAGCAGTTCTTC. Its translation: CASSPGDRRRNEQFF. The genes are TRBV28 and TRBJ2-1; D remains ambiguous. The CDR3 totals 15 residues. Deletions cut 6 bases from V and 6 bases from J, with 18 bases between. CDR1 is MDHEN and CDR2 is SYDVKM in the germline V gene.

This chain uses TRBV14 with TRBJ2-3; TRBD1 aligns across 9 bases. The CDR3 contains 16 residues. CDR1 SGHDN and CDR2 FVKESK come from the germline V gene. V shed 4 bases and J 2 bases; nucleotides not matched to a gene: 7. The CDR3 DNA follows: TGTGCCAGCAGCCCGGGACAGGGTGGTCCCACAGATACGCAGTATTTT. Amino acid sequence: CASSPGQGGPTDTQYF. The complete variable domain, with remaining parts taken from reference TRBV14 and TRBJ2-3, reads EAGVTQFPSHSVIEKGQTVTLRCDPISGHDNLYWYRRVMGKEIKFLLHFVKESKQDESGMPNNRFLAERTGGTYSTLKVQPAELEDSGVYFCASSPGQGGPTDTQYFGPGTRLTVL.

This clonotype has just a few counts. The V call is TRBV11-1, the J call TRBJ1-1, with a possible D match to TRBD1 (6 bases). This CDR3 spans 16 amino acids. CDR1 SGHAT and CDR2 FQDESV come from the germline V gene (reference sequence). Trimming took off 3 bases at V and 0 bases at J, with 14 bases between the two ends. CDR3 nucleotide sequence: TGTGCCAGCAGCTTTAGGGGGACAATAATGAACACTGAAGCTTTCTTT. The encoded protein is CASSFRGTIMNTEAFF.

This clonotype has just a few counts. The chain carries TRBV5-1 and TRBJ2-1, with D maybe TRBD2 (5 bases). V gave up 0 bases and J gave up 8 bases, with 15 bases separating them. Looked up from germline, CDR1 is SGHRS and CDR2 is YFSETQ. This CDR3 contains 15 residues. The CDR3 coding sequence is TGCGCCAGCAGCTTGGTCGTCGGGGAGTACGATGAGCAGTTCTTC. Its protein product is CASSLVVGEYDEQFF.

Many counts were recorded for this clonotype. The genes are TRBV27 and TRBJ1-2; a weak D match, TRBD1 (5 bases). Germline V CDR1 and CDR2: MNHEY, SMNVEV (reference sequence). The V end was cut by 2 bases, the J end by 5 bases, with 15 bases between. This CDR3 is 15 amino acids long. CDR3 nucleotide sequence: TGTGCCAGCAGTTTAGGGCCAGGAAGGGGTTATGGCTACACCTTC. As protein: CASSLGPGRGYGYTF.

V is TRBV7-7 and J is TRBJ1-6; D is unclear. The CDR3 has 15 amino acids. In germline, CDR1 is SSHAT, CDR2 FNYEAQ (reference sequence). With 1 base removed from V and 5 bases from J, the gap between germline ends came to 9 bases. The CDR3 bases are TGTGCCAGCAGCTTAGGGCAGCTTAATAATTCACCCCTCCACTTT. Translation gives CASSLGQLNNSPLHF.